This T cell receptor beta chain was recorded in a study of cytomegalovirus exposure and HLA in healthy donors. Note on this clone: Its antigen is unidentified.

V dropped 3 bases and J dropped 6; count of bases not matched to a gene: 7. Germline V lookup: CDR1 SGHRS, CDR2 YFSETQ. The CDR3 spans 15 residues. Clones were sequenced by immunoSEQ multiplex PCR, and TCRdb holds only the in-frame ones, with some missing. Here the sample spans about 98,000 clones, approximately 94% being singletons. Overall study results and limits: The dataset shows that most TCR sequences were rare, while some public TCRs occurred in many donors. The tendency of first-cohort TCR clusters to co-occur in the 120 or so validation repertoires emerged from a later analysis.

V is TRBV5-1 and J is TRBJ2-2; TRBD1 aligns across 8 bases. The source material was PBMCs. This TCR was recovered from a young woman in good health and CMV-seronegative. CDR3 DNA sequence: TGCGCCAGCAGCTCGATGACAGGGGAGTCCGGGGAGCTGTTTTTT. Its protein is CASSSMTGESGELFF.